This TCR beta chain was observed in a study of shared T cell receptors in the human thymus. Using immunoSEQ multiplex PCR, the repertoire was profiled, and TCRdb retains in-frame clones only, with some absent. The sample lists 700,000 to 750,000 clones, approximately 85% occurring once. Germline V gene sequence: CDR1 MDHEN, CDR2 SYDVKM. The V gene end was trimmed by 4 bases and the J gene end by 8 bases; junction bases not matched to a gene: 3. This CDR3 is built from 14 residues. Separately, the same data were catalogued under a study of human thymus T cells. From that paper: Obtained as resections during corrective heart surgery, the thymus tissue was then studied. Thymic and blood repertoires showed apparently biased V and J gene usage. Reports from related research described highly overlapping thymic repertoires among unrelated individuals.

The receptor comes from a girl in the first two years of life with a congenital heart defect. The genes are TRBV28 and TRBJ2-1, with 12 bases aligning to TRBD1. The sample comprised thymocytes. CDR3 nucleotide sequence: TGTGCCAGCAGTTGGGACAGGGGGCCGGATGAGCAGTTCTTC. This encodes CASSWDRGPDEQFF. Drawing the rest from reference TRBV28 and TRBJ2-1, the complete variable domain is DVKVTQSSRYLVKRTGEKVFLECVQDMDHENMFWYRQDPGLGLRLIYFSYDVKMKEKGDIPEGYSVSREKKERFSLILESASTNQTSMYLCASSWDRGPDEQFFGPGTRLTVL.